This T cell receptor (beta chain) emerged from a study of blood T cell repertoires in COVID-19 (dated by TCRdb to 2018 to 2021). With regard to the full study: Collaborator samples came from the United States, Italy and Spain and covered acute and convalescent phases of COVID-19. The samples were drawn from the first 160 participants of the ongoing ImmuneRACE study and from over 950 subjects provided by 6 global collaborators. HLA class I and class II types, where available, came from metadata supplied by the sample provider rather than from assay-based typing. The material from the prospective study consisted of cDNA or gDNA derived from T cells, B-cell-depleted T cells, or PBMCs. Nearly every sample came with metadata listing a de-identified subject ID, COVID-19 status, age in years and sex. The repertoires were made available in a free public database intended to serve as a resource for research on the immune response to SARS-CoV-2. The dataset comprised deeply sampled blood TCRbeta repertoires from subjects exposed to, actively infected with, or recovered from COVID-19. What the authors observed across the whole study: The quantity of clinical and demographic metadata differed by source and by participant and was supplied without curation.

The immunoSEQ Assay, a bias-controlled multiplex PCR, was used to amplify TCRbeta CDR3 regions from genomic DNA. On the authors' methods: Within the assay, amplification of reference gene primers was used to estimate how many nucleated cells each sample contained. To quantify the absolute abundance of each unique TCRbeta CDR3 rearrangement, sequence reads were collapsed and filtered. Productive Simpson clonality was computed per sample as the square root of Simpson's diversity index over productive rearrangements. TCRdb re-hosts the immuneACCESS table, in-frame sequences only. Its copies lack some clones; in the studies checked, an unresolved V gene accounts for under half of them, and the cause for the rest is not known. Clonal size and the V and J genes are those of that table, whereas D and trimming came from the DNA. In all, the sample holds about 68,000 clones, and more than 80% of those were seen once. The top ten constitute 6.5% to 9% of the sample.

A note on this clone: What this receptor recognizes is not known. One base away there is no much larger clone; base qualities are not given.

V loses 5 bases, J loses 2 bases, and the germline ends lie 13 bases apart. Its CDR3 holds 14 amino acids, cysteine through phenylalanine. Just CDR3 DNA is preserved here, 42 bases in frame from base 1. The germline V gene yields SGHTA for CDR1 and FQGNSA for CDR2. The collaborating institutions used their own protocols to collect whole blood in K2EDTA tubes. Collaborator samples were shipped for TCRbeta analysis as frozen whole blood, isolated PBMCs, or DNA extracted from either sample type. What was sequenced was peripheral blood. This sequence was found in a young man with acute or convalescent COVID-19. The sequence links TRBV7-2 to TRBJ2-7; perhaps TRBD2 is the D gene, with 6 bases matching. The CDR3 reads as follows: CASSLRGIPYEQYF. The DNA sequence is TGTGCCAGCAGCCTACGGGGGATCCCCTACGAGCAGTACTTC.